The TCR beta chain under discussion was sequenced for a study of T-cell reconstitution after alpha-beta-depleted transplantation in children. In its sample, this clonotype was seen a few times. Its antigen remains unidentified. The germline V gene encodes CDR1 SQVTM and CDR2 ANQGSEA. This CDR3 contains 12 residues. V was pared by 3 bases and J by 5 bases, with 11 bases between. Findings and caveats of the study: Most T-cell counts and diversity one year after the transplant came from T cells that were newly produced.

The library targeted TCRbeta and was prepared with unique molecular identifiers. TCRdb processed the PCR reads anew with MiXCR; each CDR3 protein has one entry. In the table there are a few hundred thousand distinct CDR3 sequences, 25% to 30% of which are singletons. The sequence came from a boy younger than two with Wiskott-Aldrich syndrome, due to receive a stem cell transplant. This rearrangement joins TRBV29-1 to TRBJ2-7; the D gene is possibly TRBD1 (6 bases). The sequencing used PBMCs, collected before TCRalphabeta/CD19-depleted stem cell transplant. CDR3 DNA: TGCAGCGTTGACGCAGGGGTCAACGAGCAGTACTTC. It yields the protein CSVDAGVNEQYF.